This T cell receptor (beta chain) is drawn from a study of identifying expanded T cells in peripheral blood. No infections or other immune events were documented during collection. Only in-frame clones appear in the TCRdb table, and some are missing; sequencing was by immunoSEQ multiplex PCR. The table records about 94,000 clones, roughly 87% of them present only once. Overall study results and limits: Approximately 2-week clone count variance significantly increased as total template count grew. Differentially abundant clones: about 1.1 between replicates, 16.4 at around 2 weeks, over 18 at four.

Trimming removed 5 bases at V and 4 bases at J, with 9 bases between. This CDR3 has 13 residues. Germline V gene data show CDR1 as SGHVS and CDR2 as FNYEAQ. Details on this clone: No antigen is known for it.

Material for sequencing was blood. This chain links TRBV7-6 with TRBJ2-1; D is undetermined. This sequence originates from a person aged 18-70 years in good health. The CDR3 reads CASSELAYNEQFF. As DNA, the CDR3 is TGTGCCAGCAGCGAACTTGCATACAATGAGCAGTTCTTC.